This is a list of T cell receptor beta chains from one sample in a study of regulatory T cells in long-lasting Graves disease. TCRdb reanalysed the multiplex PCR reads using MiXCR and keeps one entry per CDR3 protein. The data hold about 240,000 distinct CDR3 sequences, with 20% to 25% observed a single time. Specimen: peripheral blood mononuclear cells (PBMCs), collected at new diagnosis, from a patient treated with antithyroid drugs. The source is a female donor with Graves disease. The CDR3 runs from the conserved cysteine through the conserved F or W. The order of the fields is D gene, V gene, CDR3 length, J gene, clone size, CDR3 protein, CDR3 DNA. The D gene is left open where the match is weak. Clone size is shown for a subset of rows, as once, few, many or a class of expanded clone.

-	TRBV5-1	16	TRBJ2-1	many	CASSLAGSSVYNEQFF	TGCGCCAGCAGCTTGGCGGGGTCTAGCGTTTACAATGAGCAGTTCTTC
-	TRBV5-5	15	TRBJ1-1	many	CASSYSPTGNTEAFF	TGTGCCAGCAGCTACAGCCCCACCGGGAACACTGAAGCTTTCTTT
-	TRBV5-6	14	TRBJ2-5	few	CASSLDGSQETQYF	TGTGCCAGCAGCTTGGACGGGAGCCAAGAGACCCAGTACTTC
TRBD1	TRBV7-2	23	TRBJ1-5	many	CASSLYKWAGWGDRVYSNQPQHF	TGTGCCAGCAGCTTGTATAAGTGGGCCGGGTGGGGTGACAGGGTATATAGCAATCAGCCCCAGCATTTT
TRBD2	TRBV5-1	16	TRBJ2-1	many	CASSLASASGYNEQFF	TGCGCCAGCAGCTTGGCCAGTGCTAGCGGTTACAATGAGCAGTTCTTC
-	TRBV2	14	TRBJ2-1	many	CATTTRVVYNEQFF	TGTGCCACAACGACCCGGGTCGTCTACAATGAGCAGTTCTTC
TRBD2	TRBV11-2	15	TRBJ2-3	-	CASSRKRGETDTQYF	TGTGCCAGCAGCCGAAAGCGGGGGGAAACAGATACGCAGTATTTT
TRBD1	TRBV6-1	14	TRBJ1-5	-	CASGRQGENQPQHF	TGTGCCAGTGGGCGACAGGGGGAGAATCAGCCCCAGCATTTT
-	TRBV10-1	14	TRBJ2-2	-	CASSDTSYTGELFF	TGCGCCAGCAGTGACACGTCCTACACCGGGGAGCTGTTTTTT
-	TRBV24-1	15	TRBJ2-7	many	CATSDLEQNSYEQYF	TGTGCCACCAGTGATTTGGAACAGAACTCCTACGAGCAGTACTTC
-	TRBV6-1	12	TRBJ1-5	many	CASSKGDLPQHF	TGTGCCAGCTCGAAAGGGGATCTGCCCCAGCATTTT
-	TRBV19	15	TRBJ1-1	many	CASSRRGGGLTEAFF	TGTGCCAGTAGCCGCAGGGGCGGGGGTTTGACTGAAGCTTTCTTT
TRBD2	TRBV7-9	15	TRBJ2-7	many	CASSLTGGSYHEQYF	TGTGCCAGCAGCTTAACAGGCGGGAGTTACCACGAGCAGTACTTC
TRBD1	TRBV12-3/TRBV12-4	13	TRBJ1-2	many	CASSPGQGYGYTF	TGTGCCAGCAGTCCCGGACAGGGGTATGGCTACACCTTC
TRBD2	TRBV11-2	17	TRBJ2-3	many	CASSLDPSGRVWDTQYF	TGTGCCAGCAGCTTAGATCCTAGCGGGAGGGTTTGGGATACGCAGTATTTT
TRBD2	TRBV5-6	16	TRBJ2-1	-	CASSLGLSGSRYEQFF	TGTGCCAGCAGCTTGGGACTAAGCGGGAGCAGGTATGAGCAGTTCTTC
-	TRBV19	20	TRBJ1-2	-	CASSPLISAPQTPTNYGYTF	TGTGCCAGTAGTCCCCTGATCTCCGCTCCTCAGACACCAACCAACTATGGCTACACCTTC
TRBD2	TRBV6-1	17	TRBJ2-1	many	CASRGHSGGAGYNEQFF	TGTGCCAGCAGAGGACATAGCGGGGGGGCGGGGTACAATGAGCAGTTCTTC
-	TRBV28	14	TRBJ1-1	many	CASSFGGPNTEAFF	TGTGCCAGCAGTTTTGGCGGACCGAACACTGAAGCTTTCTTT
-	TRBV14	19	TRBJ1-3	-	CASSSPWVGSLHSGNTIYF	TGTGCCAGCAGCTCCCCCTGGGTGGGGTCCCTACACTCTGGAAACACCATATATTTT
-	TRBV6-5	17	TRBJ1-5	many	CASSYIQIGQPNQPQHF	TGTGCCAGCAGTTACATCCAAATCGGACAACCCAATCAGCCCCAGCATTTT
TRBD1	TRBV7-9	16	TRBJ1-1	many	CASSLALGQGAGEAFF	TGTGCCAGCAGCTTAGCCCTGGGACAGGGGGCCGGTGAAGCTTTCTTT
-	TRBV6-9	15	TRBJ2-7	many	CASSSPGVPSYEQYF	TGTGCCAGCAGCTCACCGGGGGTCCCCTCCTACGAGCAGTACTTC
-	TRBV20-1	13	TRBJ1-1	many	CSARGGLGTEAFF	TGCAGTGCTAGAGGAGGGTTGGGCACTGAAGCTTTCTTT
TRBD2	TRBV20-1	13	TRBJ2-3	-	CTAGTSGTDTQYF	TGCACCGCGGGGACTAGCGGCACAGATACGCAGTATTTT
-	TRBV9	15	TRBJ2-5	-	CASSVNPTGWETQYF	TGTGCCAGCAGCGTAAACCCTACGGGGTGGGAGACCCAGTACTTC
-	TRBV30	12	TRBJ1-1	many	CAWNNQGTEAFF	TGTGCCTGGAACAACCAGGGGACTGAAGCTTTCTTT
-	TRBV15	14	TRBJ2-5	many	CATSRVSAGETQYF	TGTGCCACCAGCAGAGTTTCTGCCGGGGAGACCCAGTACTTC
-	TRBV7-9	15	TRBJ1-5	few	CASSFRPGIDQPQHF	TGTGCCAGCAGCTTTAGGCCGGGGATAGATCAGCCCCAGCATTTT
TRBD2	TRBV20-1	16	TRBJ2-2	-	CSARVGTSGHTGELFF	TGCAGTGCTAGAGTCGGGACTAGCGGACACACCGGGGAGCTGTTTTTT
-	TRBV2	16	TRBJ2-7	once	CASRDGRGASSYEQYF	TGTGCCAGCAGGGATGGTCGGGGGGCGAGCTCCTACGAGCAGTACTTC
TRBD1	TRBV11-2	15	TRBJ1-2	many	CASSPGTGANYGYTF	TGTGCCAGCAGCCCGGGGACAGGAGCTAACTATGGCTACACCTTC